These 23 T cell receptor beta chains were all obtained from the same sample, sequenced in a study of T cell changes during pregnancy in multiple sclerosis. Clones were sequenced by immunoSEQ multiplex PCR, and TCRdb holds only the in-frame ones, with some missing. The profile shows over 85,000 clones, 91% of them singletons. This specimen was peripheral blood, taken after pregnancy. The receptors were gathered from a female donor in good health, enrolled as a control in a pregnancy study.

The chain links TRBV9 to TRBJ2-6; 8 bases align to TRBD1. CDR3 size: 18 residues. CDR1 and CDR2 from the germline V gene are SGDLS and YYNGEE. V dropped 4 bases and J dropped 1; count of bases not matched to a gene: 10. CDR3 residues: CASSLQDRVGSGANVLTF. The CDR3 coding sequence is TGTGCCAGCAGCCTTCAGGACAGGGTGGGATCTGGGGCCAACGTCCTGACTTTC.

This clone was found a few times. The chain uses TRBV21-1 and TRBJ1-1. TRBV21-1 is flagged as a pseudogene. CDR3 length: 18 residues. Here the CDR3 DNA reads TGTGCCAGCACGCTTGTTCGGGGGGCGGAAGGTATGGCCACTGAAGCTTTCTTT. Translation gives CASTLVRGAEGMATEAFF.

CDR3 coding DNA: TGTGCCAGCAGCCAAAAGAGCGGACAGGGGAAAAATTCACCCCTCCACTTT. Its translation is CASSQKSGQGKNSPLHF. This chain uses TRBV4-2 with TRBJ1-6; 9 bases are a match to TRBD1. The junction had 9 bases not matched to a gene; V was cut back by 2 bases and J by 7 bases. Germline values: CDR1 LGHNA, CDR2 YNFKEQ. The CDR3 is 17 amino acids.

This chain connects TRBV6-5 to TRBJ1-2; tentative D call: TRBD1 (6 bases). The V end lost 2 bases, the J end lost 3 bases, and 10 bases lay between the germline ends. This CDR3 has 14 amino acids. Germline V gene sequence: CDR1 MNHEY, CDR2 SVGAGI. The CDR3 bases are TGTGCCAGCAGTTACCGGGACAACTACTATGGCTACACCTTC. Protein: CASSYRDNYYGYTF.

The chain couples TRBV18 to TRBJ2-1; a possible D gene is TRBD1 (6 bases). From germline, CDR1 is KGHSH and CDR2 LQKENI. V lost 6 bases, J lost 5 bases, and 14 bases lay in between. The CDR3 is 14 residues long. The CDR3 DNA sequence: TGTGCCAGCTCGTCTAGCAGGGGCCACAATGAGCAGTTCTTC. Amino acids: CASSSSRGHNEQFF. The whole variable domain, remainder taken from reference TRBV18 and TRBJ2-1, is NAGVMQNPRHLVRRRGQEARLRCSPMKGHSHVYWYRQLPEEGLKFMVYLQKENIIDESGMPKERFSAEFPKEGPSILRIQQVVRGDSAAYFCASSSSRGHNEQFFGPGTRLTVL.

The chain joins TRBV30 to TRBJ2-7; 8 bases match TRBD1. From germline, CDR1 is GTSNPN and CDR2 SVGIG (reference sequence). This CDR3 is built from 14 residues. The trim removed 1 base at V and 1 base at J, leaving 3 bases unmatched. The DNA of the CDR3 is TGTGCCTGGAGTGGTCAGGGGGCTTCCTACGAGCAGTACTTC. This translates into CAWSGQGASYEQYF.

The genes are TRBV5-4 and TRBJ1-3; D unclear. Germline V gene data show CDR1 as SGHNT and CDR2 as YYREEE (reference sequence). The V end lost 4 bases, the J end lost 8 bases, and 19 bases lay between the germline ends. This CDR3 region has 15 residues. CDR3 in DNA: TGTGCCAGCAGCCTGACCCCGGGAACTGAGGACACCATATATTTT. It specifies CASSLTPGTEDTIYF.

This rearrangement joins TRBV29-1 to TRBJ2-7, with D perhaps matching TRBD1 (6 bases). There are 12 residues in the CDR3. V shed 7 bases and J shed 5 bases, with 15 bases lying between them. Germline loops: CDR1 SQVTM, CDR2 ANQGSEA. CDR3 region: CSALTQGNEQYF. The CDR3 DNA is TGCAGCGCCTTAACCCAGGGGAACGAGCAGTACTTC.

The rearrangement links TRBV7-3 to TRBJ2-3, with 9 positions matching TRBD2. Trimming cost V 2 bases and J 8 bases; bases outside gene matches: 5. Germline CDR1 is SGHTA and CDR2 is FQGTGA. The length of the CDR3 is 14 residues. Here the CDR3 DNA reads TGTGCCAGCAGCTTAGGACTAGCGTCGGGTACGCAGTATTTT. Amino acids: CASSLGLASGTQYF.

The chain carries TRBV7-3 and TRBJ2-1, with 10 bases matching TRBD1. V shed 4 bases, J shed 9 bases, and the junction held 3 bases outside the gene matches. This CDR3 spans 13 amino acids. Germline V gene sequence: CDR1 SGHTA, CDR2 FQGTGA. The CDR3 region is CASSSDRGLEQFF. CDR3 nucleotide sequence: TGTGCCAGCAGCTCTGACAGGGGGCTTGAGCAGTTCTTC.

The gene calls are TRBV18 and TRBJ1-2; 12 bases map to TRBD1. Trimming cost V 5 bases and J 6 bases; bases outside gene matches: 7. The CDR3 consists of 15 residues. Per germline, CDR1 KGHSH and CDR2 LQKENI. CDR3 bases: TGTGCCAGCTCAGCTCCCGGGACAGGGGGCAATGGCTACACCTTC. It codes for CASSAPGTGGNGYTF.

The J gene is TRBJ2-1, the V gene TRBV7-9, with D tentatively TRBD2 (7 bases). V was cut by 3 bases and J by 8 bases, with 23 bases left in between. In germline, CDR1 is SEHNR, CDR2 FQNEAQ (reference sequence). This CDR3 comprises 17 residues. In DNA, the CDR3 is TGTGCCAGCAGCTTCCTCTTTGGGGGGGGCGGATACGATGAGCAGTTCTTC. It codes for CASSFLFGGGGYDEQFF. The complete variable domain, with remaining parts taken from reference TRBV7-9 and TRBJ2-1, reads DTGVSQNPRHKITKRGQNVTFRCDPISEHNRLYWYRQTLGQGPEFLTYFQNEAQLEKSRLLSDRFSAERPKGSFSTLEIQRTEQGDSAMYLCASSFLFGGGGYDEQFFGPGTRLTVL.

The CDR3 region is CASTPFASGGALGELFF. The CDR3 nucleotides are TGTGCCAGCACTCCCTTCGCTAGCGGGGGGGCTCTTGGGGAGCTGTTTTTT. J is TRBJ2-2 and V is TRBV27; 12 bases are a match to TRBD2. Germline assignment: CDR1 MNHEY and CDR2 SMNVEV (reference sequence). The V and J ends lost 7 bases and 8 bases, in that order; junction bases with no gene match: 14. The CDR3 is made up of 17 amino acids.

The V and J genes are TRBV4-3 and TRBJ2-1; TRBD2 aligns across 9 bases. The V and J ends lost 3 bases and 3 bases, in that order; junction bases with no gene match: 6. The CDR3 contains 16 residues. Germline V gene lookup returns CDR1 LGHNA and CDR2 YSLEER. DNA for the CDR3: TGCGCCAGCAGCCACGGGGGCGGGGGGGGCTACAATGAGCAGTTCTTC. Its translation is CASSHGGGGGYNEQFF.

This clone has a handful of counts. The chain recombines TRBV19 with TRBJ1-5; D unclear. V shed 4 bases and J shed 1 base, with 5 bases lying between them. CDR1 and CDR2 (germline): LNHDA, SQIVND (reference sequence). The CDR3 is 13 amino acids. The CDR3 DNA follows: TGTGCCAGTAGTACCCAGAGCAATCAGCCCCAGCATTTT. The encoded protein is CASSTQSNQPQHF.

The J gene is TRBJ2-7, the V gene TRBV27, with 8 nucleotides matching TRBD1. The CDR3 has 14 amino acids. V gave up 3 bases and J gave up 2 bases; unmatched junction bases: 3. The germline V gene has CDR1 MNHEY and CDR2 SMNVEV (reference sequence). The CDR3 spells CASSFRTGTYEQYF. CDR3 DNA sequence: TGTGCCAGCAGTTTTCGGACAGGGACCTACGAGCAGTACTTC.

The V and J genes are TRBV7-9 and TRBJ2-6; 8 bases fit TRBD1. Germline loops: CDR1 SEHNR, CDR2 FQNEAQ (reference sequence). V lost 1 base, J lost 0 bases, and 5 bases stayed unmatched. This CDR3 region has 18 residues. For the CDR3, the DNA is TGTGCCAGCAGCTTAGGGACAGGGACGAGCTCTGGGGCCAACGTCCTGACTTTC. Its protein product is CASSLGTGTSSGANVLTF.

This clone appeared a single time. CDR3 sequence reads: CASSYSGETQYF. The CDR3 DNA reads TGTGCCAGCAGCTACTCGGGTGAGACCCAGTACTTC. V usage is TRBV11-2 and J usage is TRBJ2-5; no firm D call. The CDR3 extends over 12 amino acids. Germline V gene lookup returns CDR1 SGHAT and CDR2 FQNNGV. V lost 4 bases and J lost 5, with 8 bases in between. Full variable domain (rest looked up from reference TRBV11-2 and TRBJ2-5): EAGVAQSPRYKIIEKRQSVAFWCNPISGHATLYWYQQILGQGPKLLIQFQNNGVVDDSQLPKDRFSAERLKGVDSTLKIQPAKLEDSAVYLCASSYSGETQYFGPGTRLLVL.

The chain uses TRBV2 and TRBJ1-4, with 7 bases aligning to TRBD1. Per germline, CDR1 SNHLY and CDR2 FYNNEI. After removal of 2 bases from V and 3 bases from J, the junction contained 3 bases not matched to a gene. The CDR3 length is 15 residues. CDR3 protein: CASSESGGSNEKLFF. CDR3 in DNA: TGTGCCAGCAGTGAATCAGGGGGATCTAATGAAAAACTGTTTTTT.

J is TRBJ1-6 and V is TRBV7-2; D is undetermined. The CDR3 is 15 amino acids. V was trimmed by 1 base and J by 8 bases, leaving 12 bases between them. Germline-derived CDR1 and CDR2 are SGHTA and FQGNSA. The CDR3: CASSLGTYGDSPLHF. DNA of the CDR3: TGTGCCAGCAGCTTAGGGACTTATGGGGATTCACCCCTCCACTTT.

V gene TRBV18 combines with J gene TRBJ1-1; a weak D match, TRBD1 (5 bases). CDR1 is KGHSH and CDR2 is LQKENI in the germline V gene. V lost 3 bases, J lost 6 bases, and 14 bases lay in between. There are 14 residues in the CDR3. CDR3 sequence (DNA): TGTGCCAGCTCACCGGACATACCAGTCTCTGAAGCTTTCTTT. It is translated as CASSPDIPVSEAFF.

The chain carries TRBV28 and TRBJ1-4, with 10 bases aligning to TRBD1. This CDR3 contains 14 residues. The V gene's germline CDR1 is MDHEN and CDR2 SYDVKM. V lost 3 bases, J lost 8 bases, and 3 bases stayed unmatched. The DNA for the CDR3 is TGTGCCAGCAGTTTCCGGGACAGGGGAGAAAAACTGTTTTTT. Translated, it gives CASSFRDRGEKLFF. The whole variable domain, remainder taken from reference TRBV28 and TRBJ1-4, is DVKVTQSSRYLVKRTGEKVFLECVQDMDHENMFWYRQDPGLGLRLIYFSYDVKMKEKGDIPEGYSVSREKKERFSLILESASTNQTSMYLCASSFRDRGEKLFFGSGTQLSVL.

This clone was recorded only once. This chain connects TRBV7-2 to TRBJ1-6; a possible D gene is TRBD1 (5 bases). The CDR3 extends over 16 amino acids. V was clipped by 3 bases and J by 7 bases, with 16 bases between them. The germline CDR1 and CDR2 sequences are SGHTA and FQGNSA. This CDR3 is CASSFGQGGLNSPLHF. The CDR3 DNA follows: TGTGCCAGCAGCTTTGGGCAGGGCGGTTTGAATTCACCCCTCCACTTT.